A selection of T cell receptor beta chains follows, all from one sample in a study of T cell responses to AZD1222 COVID-19 vaccine. Sequencing used immunoSEQ multiplex PCR; TCRdb keeps in-frame clones, though not all of them. The sample includes 250,000 to 300,000 clones, around 92% of them seen just once. Material: peripheral blood, obtained 28 days after the second AZD1222 dose. The receptor set was obtained from an adult who received the AZD1222 COVID-19 vaccine. The CDR3 runs from the conserved cysteine through the conserved F or W. A D gene is named only where the DNA matches it firmly. Clone size appears in some rows only: once, few, many, or a class for an expanded clone.

J gene,D gene,clone size,V gene,CDR3 DNA,CDR3 protein
TRBJ1-5,-,-,TRBV6-5,TGTGCCAGCAGTCGACAGGTTCATAGCAATCAGCCCCAGCATTTT,CASSRQVHSNQPQHF
TRBJ1-4,-,-,TRBV28,TGTGCCAGCAGTTCCTCGGCAGGGAATAATGAAAAACTGTTTTTT,CASSSSAGNNEKLFF
TRBJ2-7,-,-,TRBV28,TGTGCCAGCACTGCTACCGGTGGACATTTCTACGAGCAGTACTTC,CASTATGGHFYEQYF
TRBJ2-7,TRBD1,-,TRBV5-1,TGCGCCAGCAGCCCACAGGGGGCGGGATACGAGCAGTACTTC,CASSPQGAGYEQYF
TRBJ1-5,-,-,TRBV7-2,TGTGCCAGCAGCTTAAATGCGGGCCGAGGGCAGCCCCAGCATTTT,CASSLNAGRGQPQHF
TRBJ2-3,TRBD2,-,TRBV18,TGTGCCAGCTCTTCTAGCGGGATTATCACAGATACGCAGTATTTT,CASSSSGIITDTQYF
TRBJ2-1,TRBD2,-,TRBV13,TGTGCCAGCAGCTTAAATCAGCCGGGACTAGCGGGGGGGTATCGGTCCGAGCAGTTCTTC,CASSLNQPGLAGGYRSEQFF
TRBJ1-5,-,-,TRBV10-3,TGTGCCATCAGTGCCGCCCAAGGCCAGCCCCAGCATTTT,CAISAAQGQPQHF
TRBJ2-2,-,-,TRBV3-1/TRBV3-2,TGTGCCAGCAGCCAAATGACGAACACCGGGGAGCTGTTTTTT,CASSQMTNTGELFF
TRBJ2-2,TRBD2,-,TRBV6-2/TRBV6-3,TGTGCCAGCAGTTTCACTAGCGGGAGGTTTGGGGAGCTGTTTTTT,CASSFTSGRFGELFF
TRBJ1-1,TRBD1,-,TRBV9,TGTGCCAGCAGCCCTAGGACAGGGAGGAACACTGAAGCTTTCTTT,CASSPRTGRNTEAFF
TRBJ2-1,TRBD1,-,TRBV27,TGTGCCAGCAGTTTAAGACAGGGTGATGAGCAGTTCTTC,CASSLRQGDEQFF
TRBJ2-7,-,-,TRBV6-1,TGTGCCAGCAGTGAAACAGGCTACGAGCAGTACTTC,CASSETGYEQYF
TRBJ2-1,TRBD1,once,TRBV3-1/TRBV3-2,TGTGCCAGCAGCCACAGGACAGGGGGGAATGAGCAGTTCTTC,CASSHRTGGNEQFF
TRBJ1-1,-,-,TRBV5-1,TGCGCCAGCAGCTCGGACAGCACCAACACTGAAGCTTTCTTT,CASSSDSTNTEAFF
TRBJ1-1,-,-,TRBV28,TGTGCCAGCACTCCCGGGACACCGAACACTGAAGCTTTCTTT,CASTPGTPNTEAFF
TRBJ1-4,-,-,TRBV4-3,TGCGCCAGCAGCCAAGGACAGCCAACAACTAATGAAAAACTGTTTTTT,CASSQGQPTTNEKLFF
TRBJ2-4,-,-,TRBV29-1,TGCAGCCCGGAGGGGGAAGGGGCCAAAAACATTCAGTACTTC,CSPEGEGAKNIQYF
TRBJ2-2,TRBD1,-,TRBV4-2,TGTGCCAGCAGCCTGCGGACAGGAAACACCGGGGAGCTGTTTTTT,CASSLRTGNTGELFF
TRBJ2-6,TRBD1,-,TRBV15,TGTGCCGCTGGACAGGGGGGCACTGGGGCCAACGTCCTGACTTTC,CAAGQGGTGANVLTF
TRBJ1-4,-,-,TRBV29-1,TGCAGCGTTGAAGGGCCCGGGACACAAGGAAAACTGTTTTTT,CSVEGPGTQGKLFF
TRBJ1-6,-,-,TRBV10-3,TGTGCCATCAGGGGGAGGGCCTCTGATTCACCCCTCCACTTT,CAIRGRASDSPLHF
TRBJ1-5,-,-,TRBV12-3/TRBV12-4,TGTGCCAGCAGTTTCGGGGCGCAGCCCCAGCATTTT,CASSFGAQPQHF
TRBJ2-7,TRBD2,-,TRBV18,TGTGCCAGCTCACCCCGGGGGGGTAGAAGCTCCTACGAGCAGTACTTC,CASSPRGGRSSYEQYF
TRBJ2-2,TRBD2,-,TRBV19,TGTGCCAGTAGCTCGCGACTAGCGGGGGCACTCAGCGGGGAGCTGTTTTTT,CASSSRLAGALSGELFF
TRBJ2-2,-,few,TRBV20-1,TGCAGTGCTAGTCCCGGAGGGTCCCACACCGGGGAGCTGTTTTTT,CSASPGGSHTGELFF
TRBJ1-1,-,-,TRBV5-1,TGCGCCAGCAGCTTGGCCGGGAACACTGAAGCTTTCTTT,CASSLAGNTEAFF
TRBJ2-5,-,-,TRBV28,TGTGCCAGCAGTTTCATACGGGGAGAGACCCAGTACTTC,CASSFIRGETQYF
TRBJ2-7,TRBD2,-,TRBV19,TGTGCCAGTAGTGCCTCTAGCGGGAGTGCCTACGAGCAGTACTTC,CASSASSGSAYEQYF
TRBJ1-1,TRBD1,-,TRBV18,TGTGCCAGCTCCATGGACAGGGGGTACACTGAAGCTTTCTTT,CASSMDRGYTEAFF
TRBJ1-1,-,-,TRBV3-1/TRBV3-2,TGTGCCAGCGCCGATACCCGTAACACCGCTTTCTTT,CASADTRNTAFF
TRBJ2-1,TRBD1,-,TRBV7-3,TGTGCCAGCAGCAAGACCGGGACAGGGGGCAATGAGCAGTTCTTC,CASSKTGTGGNEQFF
TRBJ2-1,-,-,TRBV3-1/TRBV3-2,TGTGCCAGCAGCCGATCTAGGGACTTCGGTGAGCAGTTCTTC,CASSRSRDFGEQFF
TRBJ1-1,-,-,TRBV27,TGTGCCAGCAGTTTCTTGCAAAACACTGAAGCTTTCTTT,CASSFLQNTEAFF